A single sample is the source of the 27 T cell receptor beta chains below, sequenced in a study of shared T cell receptors in the human thymus. Some clones are missing from TCRdb's copy, which holds only in-frame ones; the method was immunoSEQ multiplex PCR. Found here are some 400,000 clones, approximately 95% of them singletons; the top ten hold roughly 0.02%. The sequencing sample was made of thymocytes. The receptor set was obtained from a human donor.

The V gene is TRBV15, the J gene TRBJ1-1, with a possible D match to TRBD1 (5 bases). The CDR3 extends over 19 amino acids. The V gene lost 4 bases and the J gene lost 1 base, with 25 bases spanning the gap. Looked up from germline, CDR1 is LNHNV and CDR2 is YYDKDF (reference sequence). CDR3 residues: CATSKGLDGGVSPNTEAFF. Written as DNA, the CDR3 is TGTGCCACCAGCAAAGGGCTGGACGGGGGGGTTTCTCCGAACACTGAAGCTTTCTTT. The full variable domain, with the rest looked up from reference TRBV15 and TRBJ1-1, is DAMVIQNPRYQVTQFGKPVTLSCSQTLNHNVMYWYQQKSSQAPKLLFHYYDKDFNNEADTPDNFQSRRPNTSFCFLDIRSPGLGDTAMYLCATSKGLDGGVSPNTEAFFGQGTRLTVV.

The genes are TRBV18 and TRBJ2-1; 10 bases agree with TRBD2. From germline, CDR1 is KGHSH and CDR2 LQKENI. This CDR3 has 19 amino acids. V shed 8 bases, J shed 2 bases, and the junction held 18 bases outside the gene matches. In DNA form, the CDR3 reads TGTGCCAGCCCGCCCGAAGGGGCTAGCGGGAGCCATCCCTACAATGAGCAGTTCTTC. It encodes CASPPEGASGSHPYNEQFF.

The chain is built from TRBV11-2 and TRBJ1-2, with 7 nucleotides matching TRBD1. The CDR3 sequence is 16 residues long. The V gene's germline CDR1 is SGHAT and CDR2 FQNNGV. V trimming: 5 bases; J trimming: 5 bases; junction bases outside the gene matches: 14. CDR3 sequence reads: CASSRRQGHACYGYTF. The CDR3 DNA sequence: TGTGCCAGCAGCCGACGACAGGGCCACGCATGTTATGGCTACACCTTC.

V and J are TRBV10-3 and TRBJ2-7; D is uncertain. The CDR3 runs 15 residues. Germline assignment: CDR1 ENHRY and CDR2 SYGVKD. With 3 bases removed from V and 0 bases from J, the gap between germline ends came to 12 bases. For the CDR3, the DNA is TGTGCCATCAGTGATTACGGTGCCACCTCCTACGAGCAGTACTTC. Amino acids: CAISDYGATSYEQYF.

In DNA, the CDR3 is TGTGGAGGTGGGAGCCCAGATACGCAGTATTTT. Translating gives CGGGSPDTQYF. V usage is TRBV2 and J usage is TRBJ2-3; D is possibly TRBD2 (5 bases). CDR1 and CDR2 (germline): SNHLY, FYNNEI. The CDR3 sequence is 11 residues long. Based on the CDR3 plus reference TRBV2 and TRBJ2-3, the full variable domain is EPEVTQTPSHQVTQMGQEVILRCVPISNHLYFYWYRQILGQKVEFLVSFYNNEISEKSEIFDDQFSVERPDGSNFTLKIRSTKLEDSAMYFCGGGSPDTQYFGPGTRLTVL.

The J gene is TRBJ2-7, the V gene TRBV9; unclear D gene. CDR1 is SGDLS and CDR2 is YYNGEE in the germline V gene. V dropped 3 bases and J dropped 0 bases, with 16 bases sitting between them. The CDR3 consists of 16 residues. The CDR3 nucleotides are TGTGCCAGCAGCGCCTACCCGGACGTCTCCTCCTACGAGCAGTACTTC. This codes for CASSAYPDVSSYEQYF.

The J gene is TRBJ1-3, the V gene TRBV5-6; D not resolved. The germline V gene encodes CDR1 SGHDT and CDR2 YYEEEE. The CDR3 is made up of 15 amino acids. V lost 3 bases and J lost 0, with 10 bases in between. The CDR3 DNA reads as TGTGCCAGCAGCTCTCAACCCTTCTCTGGAAACACCATATATTTT. Translating it yields CASSSQPFSGNTIYF.

V gene TRBV10-1 combines with J gene TRBJ1-1; TRBD1 aligns across 10 bases. CDR1 is WNHNN, CDR2 SYGVQD, per germline (reference sequence). The ends lost 5 bases at V and 3 bases at J; junction bases unmatched: 3. The CDR3 extends over 14 amino acids. The CDR3 here is CASSTGTGDTEAFF. The CDR3 bases are TGCGCCAGCAGTACCGGGACAGGGGACACTGAAGCTTTCTTT.

The genes are TRBV4-1 and TRBJ2-2, with a weak D call TRBD2 (6 bases). Trimming stripped 0 bases from V and 4 bases from J, with 21 bases between. This CDR3 is built from 19 residues. Germline V gene sequence: CDR1 MGHRA, CDR2 YSYEKL. The CDR3 DNA is TGCGCCAGCAGCCAAGATAAAGTGATCGGACTACAAACCACCGGGGAGCTGTTTTTT. It is translated as CASSQDKVIGLQTTGELFF.

The rearrangement links TRBV4-1 to TRBJ1-5, with no clear D. The CDR3 sequence is 14 residues long. V dropped 0 bases and J dropped 2 bases, with 5 bases sitting between them. The germline CDR1 and CDR2 sequences are MGHRA and YSYEKL. For the CDR3, the DNA is TGCGCCAGCAGCCAAGAGGCATGCAATCAGCCCCAGCATTTT. This translates into CASSQEACNQPQHF.

This chain connects TRBV6-1 to TRBJ1-2; 11 bases agree with TRBD1. CDR1 MNHNS and CDR2 SASEGT come from the germline V gene. V shed 7 bases and J 2 bases; nucleotides not matched to a gene: 6. This CDR3 has 15 residues. The CDR3 protein is CASNTGQGGNYGYTF. CDR3 DNA sequence: TGTGCCAGCAATACGGGACAGGGGGGCAACTATGGCTACACCTTC.

V usage is TRBV5-4 and J usage is TRBJ2-4, with 8 bases matching TRBD1. The CDR3 is 15 residues long. Unmatched junction bases numbered 6, after V lost 3 bases and J lost 4 bases. Germline values: CDR1 SGHNT, CDR2 YYREEE (reference sequence). For the CDR3, the DNA is TGTGCCAGCAGCTCCGACCGGGACAGGAAAAACATTCAGTACTTC. It yields the protein CASSSDRDRKNIQYF.

The chain is built from TRBV27 and TRBJ2-5; 8 bases map to TRBD2. The germline gives CDR1 MNHEY, CDR2 SMNVEV (reference sequence). This CDR3 has 13 residues. V trimming: 3 bases; J trimming: 5 bases; junction bases outside the gene matches: 2. DNA of the CDR3: TGTGCCAGCAGTTTCGGGAGGGCGGAGACCCAGTACTTC. It translates to CASSFGRAETQYF.

The chain links TRBV2 to TRBJ2-1; the match to TRBD2 covers 12 bases. The CDR3 has 16 residues. The V gene end was trimmed by 6 bases and the J gene end by 8 bases; junction bases not matched to a gene: 11. The V gene's germline CDR1 is SNHLY and CDR2 FYNNEI. CDR3 nucleotide sequence: TGTGCCAGCAGCGATCCTACTAGCGGGAGGACCCATGAGCAGTTCTTC. Amino acid sequence: CASSDPTSGRTHEQFF.

This rearrangement joins TRBV6-1 to TRBJ2-1; D might be TRBD2 (7 bases). Trimming removed 3 bases from V and 4 bases from J, with 19 bases in between. Germline lookup yields CDR1 MNHNS and CDR2 SASEGT. The CDR3 loop spans 17 amino acids. CDR3 in amino acids: CASSDGGGGGGYNEQFF. CDR3 sequence (DNA): TGTGCCAGCAGTGATGGGGGAGGGGGTGGAGGATACAATGAGCAGTTCTTC.

The chain has TRBV27 and TRBJ2-5; 9 bases agree with TRBD1. Germline CDR1 MNHEY, CDR2 SMNVEV (reference sequence). The length of the CDR3 is 16 residues. J gave up 4 bases and V 5 bases, and 11 bases lay outside the gene matches. The CDR3 coding sequence is TGTGCCAGCAGTCCGCCCGGGACAGGGAAGAGAGAGACCCAGTACTTC. Translating gives CASSPPGTGKRETQYF.

V gene TRBV18 combines with J gene TRBJ2-1; D may be TRBD2 (6 bases). The ends were cut back, 6 bases at V and 5 bases at J, with 20 bases in the middle. The germline V gene has CDR1 KGHSH and CDR2 LQKENI. This CDR3 comprises 16 residues. This chain's CDR3 is CASSDWSREWNNEQFF. The CDR3, as DNA: TGTGCCAGCTCCGACTGGTCGCGGGAATGGAACAATGAGCAGTTCTTC.

This chain joins TRBV4-3 and TRBJ1-1; D is uncertain. CDR3 length: 14 residues. Trimming removed 0 bases at V and 3 bases at J, with 8 bases between. CDR1 is LGHNA and CDR2 is YSLEER in the germline V gene. The CDR3 sequence is CASSQDVSHTEAFF. As DNA, the CDR3 is TGCGCCAGCAGCCAAGATGTATCACACACTGAAGCTTTCTTT.

The chain uses TRBV2 and TRBJ1-2; D is possibly TRBD1 (5 bases). Germline CDR1 and CDR2: SNHLY and FYNNEI. Trimming took off 9 bases at V and 3 bases at J, with 20 bases between the two ends. The CDR3 is 15 amino acids. For the CDR3, the DNA is TGTGCCAGGAATCGACAAGGCGGCAGGGACTATGGCTACACCTTC. Protein: CARNRQGGRDYGYTF. Based on the CDR3 plus reference TRBV2 and TRBJ1-2, the full variable domain is EPEVTQTPSHQVTQMGQEVILRCVPISNHLYFYWYRQILGQKVEFLVSFYNNEISEKSEIFDDQFSVERPDGSNFTLKIRSTKLEDSAMYFCARNRQGGRDYGYTFGSGTRLTVV.

The chain combines TRBV28 with TRBJ1-2, with a tentative D call TRBD1 (6 bases). Germline-derived CDR1 and CDR2 are MDHEN and SYDVKM. The ends were cut back, 2 bases at V and 5 bases at J, with 18 bases in the middle. The CDR3 is made up of 16 amino acids. CDR3: CASSLKSRGTSYGYTF. The CDR3 DNA follows: TGTGCCAGCAGTTTAAAATCGAGGGGGACCTCATATGGCTACACCTTC.

The chain joins TRBV28 to TRBJ2-1; 10 nucleotides agree with TRBD1. The V segment lost 4 bases and the J segment 8 bases; nucleotides outside the gene matches: 11. This CDR3 contains 16 residues. Per germline, CDR1 MDHEN and CDR2 SYDVKM. The CDR3 DNA reads as TGTGCCAGCAGTTCGGGGACAGGGGAGAGTTGGGATGAGCAGTTCTTC. As protein: CASSSGTGESWDEQFF.

The V call is TRBV7-4, the J call TRBJ2-1; 8 bases line up with TRBD2. The CDR3 extends over 15 amino acids. V was clipped by 5 bases and J by 7 bases; unmatched bases: 10. CDR1 is SGHVT and CDR2 is SQSDAQ in the germline V gene. The CDR3 sequence: CASSPRSGSRNEQFF. The CDR3, as DNA: TGTGCCAGCAGCCCCAGAAGCGGGAGTAGGAATGAGCAGTTCTTC.

This chain joins TRBV2 and TRBJ1-1, with D possibly matching TRBD1 (6 bases). The CDR3 sequence is 17 residues long. Trimming stripped 6 bases from V and 0 bases from J, with 20 bases between. The germline V gene encodes CDR1 SNHLY and CDR2 FYNNEI. The CDR3 loop reads CASRRLIGGSMNTEAFF. In DNA, the CDR3 is TGTGCCAGCAGACGATTAATCGGGGGCAGCATGAACACTGAAGCTTTCTTT.

The J gene is TRBJ1-5, the V gene TRBV5-8; the match to TRBD1 covers 7 bases. The CDR3 extends over 15 amino acids. Germline values: CDR1 SGHTS, CDR2 YDEGEE. The V segment lost 8 bases and the J segment 2 bases; nucleotides outside the gene matches: 10. Here the CDR3 reads CASRPGGKGNQPQHF. CDR3 coding DNA: TGTGCCAGTAGACCAGGGGGAAAGGGCAATCAGCCCCAGCATTTT.

V usage is TRBV7-6 and J usage is TRBJ2-1, with unresolved D. The ends were cut back, 10 bases at V and 0 bases at J, with 16 bases in the middle. There are 15 residues in the CDR3. Germline CDR1 SGHVS, CDR2 FNYEAQ. The CDR3 sequence: CATFSTLSSYNEQFF. The CDR3 DNA sequence: TGTGCCACCTTTTCGACACTTAGCTCCTACAATGAGCAGTTCTTC.

The chain uses TRBV6-4 and TRBJ2-7; possibly TRBD2 for D (5 bases). Trimming took 4 bases from V and 5 from J, leaving 18 bases between them. CDR3 length: 15 amino acids. Germline CDR1 and CDR2: MRHNA and SNTAGT. The CDR3 coding sequence is TGTGCCAGCAGTGCCCGACCAGCGGCCGTCCACGAGCAGTACTTC. Protein product: CASSARPAAVHEQYF.

The V and J genes are TRBV9 and TRBJ2-1; TRBD1 is a possible D gene (6 bases). There are 16 residues in the CDR3. Trimming removed 3 bases from V and 5 bases from J, with 18 bases in between. Looked up from germline, CDR1 is SGDLS and CDR2 is YYNGEE. CDR3 in DNA: TGTGCCAGCAGCGCCCTGGGACACCAAAGCCACAATGAGCAGTTCTTC. As protein: CASSALGHQSHNEQFF.